This T cell receptor (beta chain) was identified in a study of T-cell memory formation after mild COVID-19. Whole-study results and caveats: The main location of contracting CD4+ clones was CM and EM, and that of contracting CD8+ clones was EMRA. Contracting clones from day 15 to 85 had balanced CD4/CD8; later expanders favoured CD4+.

This clonotype occurred many times. What it binds is not known. From 5'RACE with constant-segment primers came TCR alpha and TCR beta cDNA libraries that carried sample barcodes and UMIs. Via MiXCR, TCRdb re-called the 5' RACE reads, giving one row per CDR3 protein. The table lists tens of thousands of distinct CDR3 sequences, approximately 10% of them singletons, with 25% to 35% in the top ten. Sequencing was performed on PBMCs or a T cell subset sorted from them (not recorded which). This clonotype originated in a man between 18 and 29 years old who had mild COVID-19 (a few samples of this study predate the infection). Cell type and time point are not known.

CDR3 bases: TGCAGTGCCTCCGGGGGGGATCCGGGCACAGATACGCAGTATTTT. It is translated as CSASGGDPGTDTQYF. The V gene is TRBV20-1, the J gene TRBJ2-3, with 8 nucleotides matching TRBD2. J was trimmed by 1 base and V by 6 bases; bases with no gene match: 9. Germline V CDR1 and CDR2: DFQATT, SNEGSKA (reference sequence). The length of the CDR3 is 15 residues.